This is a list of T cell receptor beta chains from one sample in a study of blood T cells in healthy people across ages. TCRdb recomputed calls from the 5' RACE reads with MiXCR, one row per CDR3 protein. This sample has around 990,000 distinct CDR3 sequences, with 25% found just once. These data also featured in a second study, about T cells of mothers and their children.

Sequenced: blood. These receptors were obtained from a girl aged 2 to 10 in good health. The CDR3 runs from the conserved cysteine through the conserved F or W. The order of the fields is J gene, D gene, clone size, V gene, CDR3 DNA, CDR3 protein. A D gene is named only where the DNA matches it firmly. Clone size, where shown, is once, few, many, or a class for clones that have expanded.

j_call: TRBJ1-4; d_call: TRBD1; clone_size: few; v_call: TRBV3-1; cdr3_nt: TGTGCCAGCAGCCAAGATTTAATCCGCGACGGACAGGCAAATGAAAAACTGTTTTTT; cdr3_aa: CASSQDLIRDGQANEKLFF
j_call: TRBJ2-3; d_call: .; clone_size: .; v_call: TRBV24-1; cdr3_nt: TGTGCCACCGCCGAACAGGAGACAGATACGCAGTATTTT; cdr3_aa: CATAEQETDTQYF
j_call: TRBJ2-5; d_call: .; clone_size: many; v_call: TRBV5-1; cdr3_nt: TGTGCTAGCAGCTTAGGAGGGGGAGAGACCCAGTACTTC; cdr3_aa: CASSLGGGETQYF
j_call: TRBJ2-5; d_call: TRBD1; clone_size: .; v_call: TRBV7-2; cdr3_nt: TGTGCCAGCAGCCAAACGTCGATAGGGACAGGAGCTCAAGAGACCCAGTACTTC; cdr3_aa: CASSQTSIGTGAQETQYF
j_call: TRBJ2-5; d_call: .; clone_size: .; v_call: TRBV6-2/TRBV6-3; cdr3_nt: TGTGCCAGCAGTTGGGGTATACACCAGGAGACCCAGTACTTC; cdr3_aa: CASSWGIHQETQYF
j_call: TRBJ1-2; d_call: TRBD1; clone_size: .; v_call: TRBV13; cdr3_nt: TGTGCCAGCAGCGAGGAACAGGGGCGCCCTAACTATGGCTACACCTTC; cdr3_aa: CASSEEQGRPNYGYTF
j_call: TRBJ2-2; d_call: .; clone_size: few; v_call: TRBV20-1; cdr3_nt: TGCAGTGCCCAGGGTGGGGCCGGAAACACGAACACCGGGGAGCTGTTTTTT; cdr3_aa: CSAQGGAGNTNTGELFF
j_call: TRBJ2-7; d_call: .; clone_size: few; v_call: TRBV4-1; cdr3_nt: TGCGCCAGCAGCCAAGTGGTAGGTTCCGAGCAGTACTTC; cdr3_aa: CASSQVVGSEQYF
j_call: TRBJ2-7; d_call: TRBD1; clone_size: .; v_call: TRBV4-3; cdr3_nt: TGCGCCAGCAGCCAAGATTGGACAGGGCTGCACGAGCAGTACTTC; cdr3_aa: CASSQDWTGLHEQYF
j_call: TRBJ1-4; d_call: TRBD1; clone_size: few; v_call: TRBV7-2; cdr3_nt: TGTGCCAGCAGCTCAGATACAGGGGTGGTGAGGAAACTGTTTTTT; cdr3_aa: CASSSDTGVVRKLFF
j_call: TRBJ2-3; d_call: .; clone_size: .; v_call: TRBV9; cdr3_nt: TGTGCCAGCAGCGCCCGGACGGGCCTAGGCACAGATACGCAGTATTTT; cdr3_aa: CASSARTGLGTDTQYF
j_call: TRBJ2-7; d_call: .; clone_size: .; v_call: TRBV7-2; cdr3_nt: TGTGCCAGCAGCCGGGGATGGGGAGGGGGTAAGGGCTACGAGCAGTACTTC; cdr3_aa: CASSRGWGGGKGYEQYF
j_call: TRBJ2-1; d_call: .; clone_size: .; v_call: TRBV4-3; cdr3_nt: TGCGCCAGCAGCCATGACTACACTCGGAACAATGAGCAGTTCTTC; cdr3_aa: CASSHDYTRNNEQFF
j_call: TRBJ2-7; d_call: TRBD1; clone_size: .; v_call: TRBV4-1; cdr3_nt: TGCGCCAGCAGCCCGACAGGGTATAACGACGAGCAGTACTTC; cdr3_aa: CASSPTGYNDEQYF
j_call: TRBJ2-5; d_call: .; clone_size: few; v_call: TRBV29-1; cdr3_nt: TGCAGCGTTGAAACCCCTGGAGAGACCCAGTACTTC; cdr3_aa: CSVETPGETQYF
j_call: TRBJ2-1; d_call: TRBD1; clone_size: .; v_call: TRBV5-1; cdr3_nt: TGCGCCAGCAGCCGAGAGAGAGGGGGCTGGTACAATGAGCAGTTCTTC; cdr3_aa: CASSRERGGWYNEQFF
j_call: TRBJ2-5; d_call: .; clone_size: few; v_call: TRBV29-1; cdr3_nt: TGCAGCGTTGAGAAATCTACAGGCGTCCAAGAGACCCAGTACTTC; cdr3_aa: CSVEKSTGVQETQYF
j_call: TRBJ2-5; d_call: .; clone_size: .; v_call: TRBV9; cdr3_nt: TGTGCCAGCAGCGTAGGCCACCGACAAGAGACCCAGTACTTC; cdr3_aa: CASSVGHRQETQYF
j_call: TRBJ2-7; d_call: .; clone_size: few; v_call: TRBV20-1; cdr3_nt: TGCAGTGCTAGTAAAGAGCGGAACTACGAGCAGTACTTC; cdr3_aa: CSASKERNYEQYF
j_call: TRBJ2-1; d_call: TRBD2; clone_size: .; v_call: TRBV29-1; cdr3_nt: TGCAGCGTTGTATGGCTAGCGGGAGTGAAGGGTTTATACAATGAGCAGTTCTTC; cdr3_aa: CSVVWLAGVKGLYNEQFF
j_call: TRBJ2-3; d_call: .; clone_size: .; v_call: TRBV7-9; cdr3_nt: TGTGCCAGCAGCCCCTCTGAATCAGATACGCAGTATTTT; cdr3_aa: CASSPSESDTQYF
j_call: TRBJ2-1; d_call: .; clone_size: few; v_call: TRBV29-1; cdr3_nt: TGCAGCGTTCCAGCGGAGGGCCCCTACAATGAGCAGTTCTTC; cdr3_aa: CSVPAEGPYNEQFF
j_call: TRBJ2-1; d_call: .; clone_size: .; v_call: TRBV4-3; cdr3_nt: TGCGCCAGCAGCCACATTAGCTCCTACAATGAGCAGTTCTTC; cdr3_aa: CASSHISSYNEQFF
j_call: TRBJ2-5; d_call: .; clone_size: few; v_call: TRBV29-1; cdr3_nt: TGCAGCGTTCAGTCTGGGGGGTGGGGGGCCCAGTACTTC; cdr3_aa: CSVQSGGWGAQYF
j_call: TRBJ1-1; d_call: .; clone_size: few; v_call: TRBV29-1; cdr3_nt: TGCAGCGTTCCAGGGGTTCACACTGAAGCTTTCTTT; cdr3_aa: CSVPGVHTEAFF
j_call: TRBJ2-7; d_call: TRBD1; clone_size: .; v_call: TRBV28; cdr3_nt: TGTGCCAGCAGTTTGAAGCGGTCAGGGGGCGATTACGAGCAGTACTTC; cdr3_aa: CASSLKRSGGDYEQYF
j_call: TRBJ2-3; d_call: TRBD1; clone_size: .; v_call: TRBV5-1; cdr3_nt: TGCGCCAGCGGGACAGGGTCAGATACGCAGTATTTT; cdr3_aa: CASGTGSDTQYF
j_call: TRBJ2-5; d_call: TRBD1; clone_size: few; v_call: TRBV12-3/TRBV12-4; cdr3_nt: TGTGCCAGCAGTTCCAGGGGGACAGTGAAAGAGACCCAGTACTTC; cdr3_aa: CASSSRGTVKETQYF
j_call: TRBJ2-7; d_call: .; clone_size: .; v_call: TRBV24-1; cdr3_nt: TGTGCCACCAGTGATCACAGTAGAGACGAGCAGTACTTC; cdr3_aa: CATSDHSRDEQYF
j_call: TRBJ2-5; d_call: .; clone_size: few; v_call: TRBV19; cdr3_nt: TGTGCCAGTAGTATAGATCGGACAGACCAAGAGACCCAGTACTTC; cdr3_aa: CASSIDRTDQETQYF
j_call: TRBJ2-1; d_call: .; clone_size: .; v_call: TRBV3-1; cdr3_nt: TGTGCCAGCAGCCAAGCCCACCAGCATGAGCAGTTCTTC; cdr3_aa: CASSQAHQHEQFF
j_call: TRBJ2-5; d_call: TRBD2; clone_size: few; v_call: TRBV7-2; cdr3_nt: TGTGCCAGCAGCGATGGACTAGCGGAAGAGACCCAGTACTTC; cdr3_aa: CASSDGLAEETQYF
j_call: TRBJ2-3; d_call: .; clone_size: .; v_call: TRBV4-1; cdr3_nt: TGCGCCAGCAGCCAACCGGGCCTTACACCAGATACGCAGTATTTT; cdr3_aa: CASSQPGLTPDTQYF
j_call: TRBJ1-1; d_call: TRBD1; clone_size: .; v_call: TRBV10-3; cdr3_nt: TGTGCCATCAGTGAGAGAGGACAGGGGTGGCAAGCTTTCTTT; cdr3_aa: CAISERGQGWQAFF
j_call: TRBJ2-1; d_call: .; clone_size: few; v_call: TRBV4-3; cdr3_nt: TGCGCCAGCAGCCAAGGGAAGGTATCCTACAATGAGCAGTTCTTC; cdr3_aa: CASSQGKVSYNEQFF
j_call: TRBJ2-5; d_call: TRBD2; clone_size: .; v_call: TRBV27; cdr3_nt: TGTGCCAGCCCCTCAAACAAGGGAGTGGTAGCGGGTAGGGGAGAGACCCAGTACTTC; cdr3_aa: CASPSNKGVVAGRGETQYF
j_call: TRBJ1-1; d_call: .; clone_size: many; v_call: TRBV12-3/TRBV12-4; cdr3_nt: TGTGCCAGCAGTTTAGCCAGGGACGCTTTCTTT; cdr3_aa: CASSLARDAFF
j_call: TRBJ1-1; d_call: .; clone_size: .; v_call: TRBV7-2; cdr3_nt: TGTGCCAGCAGCTTAGTGTACAGCAGGGATACTGAAGCTTTCTTT; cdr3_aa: CASSLVYSRDTEAFF
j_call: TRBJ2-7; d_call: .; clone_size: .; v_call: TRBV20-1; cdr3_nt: TGCAGTGCTGAGAGACAGGAGAGATCAAACCCCTACGAGCAGTACTTC; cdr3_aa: CSAERQERSNPYEQYF
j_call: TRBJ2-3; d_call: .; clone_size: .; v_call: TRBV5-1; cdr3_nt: TGCGCCAGCAGCTTGTACCCAGGGTCAGATACGCAGTATTTT; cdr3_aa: CASSLYPGSDTQYF
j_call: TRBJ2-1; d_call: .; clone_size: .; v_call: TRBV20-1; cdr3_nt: TGCAGTGCTAGAGGGCCTAGCGCCCAGTCCTACAATGAGCAGTTCTTC; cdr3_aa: CSARGPSAQSYNEQFF
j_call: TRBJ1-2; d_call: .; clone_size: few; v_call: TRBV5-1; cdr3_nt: TGCGCCAGCAGCTTGTTCCCAGGGGCAAGGGGCTACACCTTC; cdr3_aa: CASSLFPGARGYTF
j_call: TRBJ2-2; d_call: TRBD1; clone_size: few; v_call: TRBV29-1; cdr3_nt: TGCAGTTACCGGGACAGGGAGCCCGGGGAGCTGTTTTTT; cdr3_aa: CSYRDREPGELFF
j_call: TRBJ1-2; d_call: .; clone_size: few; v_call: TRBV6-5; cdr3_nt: TGTGCCAGCAGTTACGGTGAGACAAGCGCTAACTATGGCTACACCTTC; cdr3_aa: CASSYGETSANYGYTF
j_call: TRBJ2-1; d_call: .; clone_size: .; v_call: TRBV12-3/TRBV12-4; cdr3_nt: TGTGCCAGCCAGTTCGGGACTCATAACAATGAGCAGTTCTTC; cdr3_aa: CASQFGTHNNEQFF
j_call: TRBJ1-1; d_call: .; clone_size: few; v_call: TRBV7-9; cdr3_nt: TGTGCCAGCGGCCCCGAGGACCTGAACACTGAAGCTTTCTTT; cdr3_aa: CASGPEDLNTEAFF
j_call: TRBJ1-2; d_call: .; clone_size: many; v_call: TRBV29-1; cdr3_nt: TGCAGCGTTGGGGGTGCGTATGGCTACACCTTC; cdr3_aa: CSVGGAYGYTF
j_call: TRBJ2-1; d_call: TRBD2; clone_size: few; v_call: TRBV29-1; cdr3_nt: TGCAGCGCCTCCCGGGACTACGGAACCGATGAGCAGTTCTTC; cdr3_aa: CSASRDYGTDEQFF
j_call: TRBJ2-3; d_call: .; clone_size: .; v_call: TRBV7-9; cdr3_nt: TGTGCCAGCAGATCGGACAGAACCTTGATCCTCACAGATACGCAGTATTTT; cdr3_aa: CASRSDRTLILTDTQYF
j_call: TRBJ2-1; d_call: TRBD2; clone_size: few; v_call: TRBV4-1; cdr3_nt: TGCGCCAGCAGCCAAATCGGACTAGCGCCCTACAATGAGCAGTTCTTC; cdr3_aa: CASSQIGLAPYNEQFF
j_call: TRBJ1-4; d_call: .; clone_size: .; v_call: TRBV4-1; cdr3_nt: TGCGCCAGCAGCCAAGATGGGGCAACTAATGAAAAACTGTTTTTT; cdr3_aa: CASSQDGATNEKLFF
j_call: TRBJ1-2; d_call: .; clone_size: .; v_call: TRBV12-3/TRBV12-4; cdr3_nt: TGTGCCAGCAGTTCTAGCACGGGGGGCTCTGGCTACACCTTC; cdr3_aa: CASSSSTGGSGYTF
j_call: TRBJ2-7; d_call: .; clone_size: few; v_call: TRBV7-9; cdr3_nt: TGTGCCAGCAGCTTAGTACCTGTCTACGAGCAGTACTTC; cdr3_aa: CASSLVPVYEQYF
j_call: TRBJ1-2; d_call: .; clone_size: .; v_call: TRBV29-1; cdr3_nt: TGCAGCGTTGAGCGCAGGGACGGGGAAATGGAGGGCTACACCTTC; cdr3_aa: CSVERRDGEMEGYTF
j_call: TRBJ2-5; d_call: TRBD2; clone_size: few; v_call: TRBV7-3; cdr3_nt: TGTGCCAGCAGCGAAGGACTAGCGGGAGTTGAGCAGTACTTC; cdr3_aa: CASSEGLAGVEQYF
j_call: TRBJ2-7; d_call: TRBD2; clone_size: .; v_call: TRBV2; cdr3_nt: TGTGCCATCCTTTGGAGCGGGAGTTACGAGCAGTACTTC; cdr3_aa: CAILWSGSYEQYF
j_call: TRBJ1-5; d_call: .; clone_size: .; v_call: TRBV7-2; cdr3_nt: TGTGCCAGCACCTTAAGTACGACTCGGGTACAGCCCCAGCATTTT; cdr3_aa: CASTLSTTRVQPQHF
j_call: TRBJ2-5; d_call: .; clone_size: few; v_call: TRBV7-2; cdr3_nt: TGTGCCAGCAGCTTAGTAGTTTACGCAGAGACCCAGTACTTC; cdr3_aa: CASSLVVYAETQYF
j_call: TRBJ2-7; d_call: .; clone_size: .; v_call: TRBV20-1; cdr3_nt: TGCAGTGCTGCCCGGACAGTAAGCTACGAGCAGTACTTC; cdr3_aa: CSAARTVSYEQYF
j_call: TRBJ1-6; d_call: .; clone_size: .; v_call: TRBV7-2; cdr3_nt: TGTGCCAGCAGCTTAGGGCGGGTTGATTTTTCTTCACCCCTCCACTTT; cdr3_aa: CASSLGRVDFSSPLHF